A selection of T cell receptor beta chains follows, all from one sample in a study of metastatic and nonmetastatic thyroid tumors. TCRdb reprocessed the PCR reads using MiXCR. Found here are 10,000 or so clones, nearly 30% of them singletons; the top ten hold roughly a sixth. The sequenced material came from tumor tissue. These TCRs come from a female donor with papillary thyroid cancer or a benign thyroid nodule (not recorded which). Some clones in this sample may be carry-over from other donors' samples. Each CDR3 is given with its conserved first and last residue. D genes are given only for firm matches. Size is stated for part of the rows, as once, few or many counts, or as a class when the clone is expanded.

D | size | J | V | DNA | CDR3
TRBD1 | medium-sized | TRBJ2-5 | TRBV5-5 | TGTGCCAGCAGCCCCACCCCCGGGACAGTCCAAGAGACCCAGTACTTC | CASSPTPGTVQETQYF
TRBD2 | medium-sized | TRBJ2-7 | TRBV11-1 | TGTGCCAGCAGCCGTGTCCGGGGGGACTCCTACGAGCAGTACTTC | CASSRVRGDSYEQYF
- | few | TRBJ1-2 | TRBV6-1 | TGTGCCAGCAGTCGGGGGGTTAACTATGGCTACACCTTC | CASSRGVNYGYTF
- | medium-sized | TRBJ2-5 | TRBV20-1 | TGCAGTGCTAGTTGGTCAGGGCTGCAAGAGACCCAGTACTTC | CSASWSGLQETQYF
- | many | TRBJ2-1 | TRBV7-3 | TGTGCCAGCAGCTTAAGGAGTGGGGTCAATGAGCAGTTCTTC | CASSLRSGVNEQFF
TRBD1 | - | TRBJ2-1 | TRBV7-6 | TGTGCCAGCAGCTTCATAACAGGGGATTTCTACAATGAGCAGTTCTTC | CASSFITGDFYNEQFF
- | medium-sized | TRBJ2-1 | TRBV9 | TGTGCCAGCAGCGTAGAAACTACATACAATGAGCAGTTCTTC | CASSVETTYNEQFF
- | - | TRBJ2-1 | TRBV7-8 | TGTGCCAGCAGCTCAACTGGGACGGTGGGGAATGAGCAGTTCTTC | CASSSTGTVGNEQFF
TRBD2 | - | TRBJ2-7 | TRBV13 | TGTGCCAGCAGCTTAGTCGGAGGGGGACTAGCGGGAGGCGAGCAGTACTTC | CASSLVGGGLAGGEQYF
- | - | TRBJ2-3 | TRBV7-2 | TGTGCCAGCAGCCTAGCCCCCCCGCTACTTAGCACAGATACGCAGTATTTT | CASSLAPPLLSTDTQYF
TRBD1 | - | TRBJ2-2 | TRBV5-6 | TGTGCCAGCAGCCCTTGGGACAGGCGCACCGGGGAGCTGTTTTTT | CASSPWDRRTGELFF
- | many | TRBJ2-7 | TRBV6-1 | TGTGCCAGCAGTCCGCGGGGACAGAGCTACGAGCAGTACTTC | CASSPRGQSYEQYF
TRBD2 | few | TRBJ2-7 | TRBV6-2/TRBV6-3 | TGTGCCAGCAGGCGAGCAGCGGGGGCAGGAGTCTACGAGCAGTACTTC | CASRRAAGAGVYEQYF
- | - | TRBJ2-1 | TRBV7-3 | TGTGCCAGCAGCTTATCAGGGCCTTCCAATGAGCAGTTCTTC | CASSLSGPSNEQFF
- | - | TRBJ2-2 | TRBV3-1 | TGTGCCAGCAGCCAAGGGAGGGAACACCGGGGAGCTGTTTTT | CASSQGREHRGAVF
- | medium-sized | TRBJ1-3 | TRBV20-1 | TGCAGTGCTAAGTTCTGGACTAACACCATATATTTT | CSAKFWTNTIYF
TRBD1 | few | TRBJ2-7 | TRBV6-1 | TGTGCCAGCAGTCTCCGGGACAGGGCACCCTACGAGCAGTACTTC | CASSLRDRAPYEQYF
- | few | TRBJ1-2 | TRBV6-1 | TGTGCCAGCAGCGACCAGGGAGACCGGGCCGGCCACTATGGCTACACCTTC | CASSDQGDRAGHYGYTF
- | - | TRBJ2-6 | TRBV12-3/TRBV12-4 | TGTGCCAGCAGTCCCCGGTACGGGGCCAACGTCCTGACTTTC | CASSPRYGANVLTF
- | - | TRBJ1-6 | TRBV18 | TGTGCCAGCTCCTTCGGGACACTTGGTTCACCCCTCCACTTT | CASSFGTLGSPLHF
- | - | TRBJ2-2 | TRBV4-2 | TGTGCCAGCAGCCAAGGTCCTACCACCGGGGAGCTGTTTTTT | CASSQGPTTGELFF
TRBD2 | - | TRBJ2-1 | TRBV11-2 | TGTGCCAGCAGCGAGAGCCTACTAAGCGGGAGGGTCTACAATGAGCAGTTCTTC | CASSESLLSGRVYNEQFF
- | medium-sized | TRBJ1-2 | TRBV2 | TGTGCCAGCAGTGAAGGTGGACTGCCCCGCGGAGACAACTATGGCTACACCTTC | CASSEGGLPRGDNYGYTF
TRBD2 | medium-sized | TRBJ2-7 | TRBV20-1 | TGCAGTGCTAGGAGACTAGCGGGGGCCCACGAGCAGTACTTC | CSARRLAGAHEQYF
- | - | TRBJ2-1 | TRBV13 | TGTGCCAGCAGCTTATGGGCGGGGGCACCAGTGAATGAGCAGTTCTTC | CASSLWAGAPVNEQFF
- | few | TRBJ2-1 | TRBV7-3 | TGTGCCAGCAGCCCCATGGGAGGAGAGCAGTTCTTC | CASSPMGGEQFF
TRBD1 | once | TRBJ2-7 | TRBV20-1 | TGCAGTGCTAGCGTGGACAGGGTGTCCTACGAGCAGTACTTC | CSASVDRVSYEQYF
- | - | TRBJ1-2 | TRBV13 | TGTGCCAGCAGCTTAGCTCAGGGAGCGGATGGCTACACCTTC | CASSLAQGADGYTF
TRBD2 | few | TRBJ2-3 | TRBV12-3/TRBV12-4 | TGTGCCAGCAGTCCCCATAGCGGGGGCACAGATACGCAGTATTTT | CASSPHSGGTDTQYF
- | many | TRBJ1-1 | TRBV4-1 | TGCGCCAGCAGCCCGAACCTGCTGAACACTGAAGCTTTCTTT | CASSPNLLNTEAFF
- | few | TRBJ2-7 | TRBV28 | TGTGCCAGCAGTCCGGACCTTTACAGGGATACCTACGAGCAGTACTTC | CASSPDLYRDTYEQYF
- | few | TRBJ2-1 | TRBV6-6 | TGTGCCAGCAGATCGGGACTCCCTGGGCGTGGGCAGTTCTTC | CASRSGLPGRGQFF
- | - | TRBJ2-5 | TRBV4-1 | TGCGCCAGCAGCCAACACGAGGGGGGAGTGGAGACCCAGTACTTC | CASSQHEGGVETQYF
- | - | TRBJ1-1 | TRBV19 | TGTGCCAGTAGTCCCAGACAGAACACTGAAGCTTTCTTT | CASSPRQNTEAFF
TRBD1 | medium-sized | TRBJ1-1 | TRBV20-1 | TGCAGTGCTAGAGATTTCTCCCCGACCCCGGGACAGGGACTGAACACTGAAGCTTTCTTT | CSARDFSPTPGQGLNTEAFF
TRBD2 | - | TRBJ2-2 | TRBV6-1 | TGTGCCAGCAACCCGGGAGGAAACACCGGGGAGCTGTTTTTT | CASNPGGNTGELFF
- | few | TRBJ1-1 | TRBV6-1 | TGTGCCAGTCCCCCCCGGGACGAAGGTGAAGCTTTCTTT | CASPPRDEGEAFF
TRBD1 | few | TRBJ1-6 | TRBV28 | TGTGCCAGCCGGGACCACCAGGGGGGTTCTTCACCCCTCCACTTT | CASRDHQGGSSPLHF
- | medium-sized | TRBJ2-3 | TRBV20-1 | TGCAGTGCTAGTTTAAGCGGATACACAGATACGCAGTATTTT | CSASLSGYTDTQYF
TRBD1 | - | TRBJ2-1 | TRBV18 | TGTGCCAGCTCGTCCAACAGGGGCAATGAGCAGTTCTTC | CASSSNRGNEQFF
- | - | TRBJ2-1 | TRBV20-1 | TGCAGTGCTAGGGGCGGGGCTGGTATCTACAATGAGCAGTTCTTC | CSARGGAGIYNEQFF
- | medium-sized | TRBJ1-6 | TRBV20-1 | TGCAGTGCTAGAGATGGAGGGCAGAACTATAATTCACCCCTCCACTTT | CSARDGGQNYNSPLHF
- | - | TRBJ2-3 | TRBV12-3/TRBV12-4 | TGTGCCAGCAGTTTAGTCCAGCACACAGATACGCAGTATTTT | CASSLVQHTDTQYF
TRBD1 | - | TRBJ2-7 | TRBV5-1 | TGCGCCAGCAGCCCGGACAGGGAATCGCAGTACTTC | CASSPDRESQYF
TRBD2 | - | TRBJ2-1 | TRBV6-1 | TGTGCCAGCAGTGAACGTAGCGGGAGCCACAATGAGCAGTTCTTC | CASSERSGSHNEQFF
TRBD2 | - | TRBJ2-7 | TRBV7-2 | TGTGCCAGCAGTTTAGGACTAGCGGGAGGCGAGCAGTACTTC | CASSLGLAGGEQYF
TRBD1 | few | TRBJ2-2 | TRBV4-1 | TGCGCCAGCACCTCCAGGGGGTTCACCGGGGAGCTGTTTTTT | CASTSRGFTGELFF
- | medium-sized | TRBJ2-3 | TRBV5-4 | TGTGCCAGCAGCTTCGAGTCTAGGGGCACAGATACGCAGTATTTT | CASSFESRGTDTQYF